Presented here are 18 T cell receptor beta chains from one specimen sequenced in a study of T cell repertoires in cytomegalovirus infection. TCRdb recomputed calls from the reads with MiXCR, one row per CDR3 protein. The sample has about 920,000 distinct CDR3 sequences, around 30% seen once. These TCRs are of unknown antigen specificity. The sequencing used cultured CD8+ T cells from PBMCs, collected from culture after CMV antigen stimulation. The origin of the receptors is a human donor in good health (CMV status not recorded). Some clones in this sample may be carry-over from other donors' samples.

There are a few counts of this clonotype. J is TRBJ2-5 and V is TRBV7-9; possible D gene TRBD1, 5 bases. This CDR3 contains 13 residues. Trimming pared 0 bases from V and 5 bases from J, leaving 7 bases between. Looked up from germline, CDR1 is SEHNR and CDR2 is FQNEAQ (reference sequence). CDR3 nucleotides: TGTGCCAGCAGCTTAGCGGACATTGAGACCCAGTACTTC. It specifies CASSLADIETQYF.

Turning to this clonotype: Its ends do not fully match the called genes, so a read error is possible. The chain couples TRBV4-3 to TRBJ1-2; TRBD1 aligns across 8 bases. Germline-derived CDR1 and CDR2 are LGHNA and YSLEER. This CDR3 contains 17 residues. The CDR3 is CASSQGKLDRENYGYTF. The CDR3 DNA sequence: TGCGCCAGCAGTCAAGGGAAGCTGGACAGGGAGAACTATGGCTACACCTTC.

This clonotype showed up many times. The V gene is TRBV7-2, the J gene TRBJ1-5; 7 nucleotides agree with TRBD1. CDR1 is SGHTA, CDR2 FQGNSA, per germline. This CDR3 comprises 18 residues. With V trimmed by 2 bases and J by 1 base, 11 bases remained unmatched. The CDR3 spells CASSLTGVLTGSNQPQHF. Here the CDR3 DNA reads TGTGCCAGCAGCTTAACGGGAGTCTTGACAGGGAGCAATCAGCCCCAGCATTTT. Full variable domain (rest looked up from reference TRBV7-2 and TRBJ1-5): GAGVSQSPSNKVTEKGKDVELRCDPISGHTALYWYRQSLGQGLEFLIYFQGNSAPDKSGLPSDRFSAERTGGSVSTLTIQRTQQEDSAVYLCASSLTGVLTGSNQPQHFGDGTRLSIL.

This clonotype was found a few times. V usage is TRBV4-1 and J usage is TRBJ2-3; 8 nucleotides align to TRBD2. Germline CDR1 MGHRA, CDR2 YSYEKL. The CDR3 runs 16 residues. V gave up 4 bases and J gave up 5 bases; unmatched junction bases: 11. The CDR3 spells CASSPLGGGWGDTQYF. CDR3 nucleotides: TGCGCCAGCAGCCCCCTGGGCGGGGGGTGGGGAGATACGCAGTATTTT.

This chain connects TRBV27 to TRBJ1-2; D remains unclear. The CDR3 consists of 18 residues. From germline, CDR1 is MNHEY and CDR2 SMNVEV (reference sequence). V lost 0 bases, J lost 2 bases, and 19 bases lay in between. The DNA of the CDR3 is TGTGCCAGCAGTTTATCGATCGCCGCCCTTCTCCCAAACTATGGCTACACCTTC. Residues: CASSLSIAALLPNYGYTF.

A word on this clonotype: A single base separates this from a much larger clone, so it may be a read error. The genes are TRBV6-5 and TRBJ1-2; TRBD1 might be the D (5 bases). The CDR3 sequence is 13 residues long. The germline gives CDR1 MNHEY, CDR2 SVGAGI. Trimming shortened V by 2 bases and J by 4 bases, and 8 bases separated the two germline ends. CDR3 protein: CASSYRTTYGYTF. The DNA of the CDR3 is TGTGCCAGCAGTTACAGGACAACCTATGGCTACACCTTC.

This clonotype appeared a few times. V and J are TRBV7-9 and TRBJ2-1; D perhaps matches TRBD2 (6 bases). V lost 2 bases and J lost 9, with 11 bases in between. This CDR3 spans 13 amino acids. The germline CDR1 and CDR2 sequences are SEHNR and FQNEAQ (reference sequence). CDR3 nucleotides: TGTGCCAGCAGCTTACACGGGGGAGTTGAGCAGTTCTTC. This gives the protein CASSLHGGVEQFF.

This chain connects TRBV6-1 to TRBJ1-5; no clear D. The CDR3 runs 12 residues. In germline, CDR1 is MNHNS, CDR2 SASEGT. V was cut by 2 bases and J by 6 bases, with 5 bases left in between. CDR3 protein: CASSESFQPQHF. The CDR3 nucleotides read TGTGCCAGCAGTGAATCCTTTCAGCCCCAGCATTTT.

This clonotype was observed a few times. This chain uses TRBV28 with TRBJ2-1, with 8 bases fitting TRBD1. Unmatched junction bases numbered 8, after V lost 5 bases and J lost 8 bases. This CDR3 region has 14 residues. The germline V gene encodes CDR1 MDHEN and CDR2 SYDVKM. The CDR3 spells CASSDRTGFDEQFF. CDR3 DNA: TGTGCCAGCAGTGATCGGACAGGGTTCGATGAGCAGTTCTTC.

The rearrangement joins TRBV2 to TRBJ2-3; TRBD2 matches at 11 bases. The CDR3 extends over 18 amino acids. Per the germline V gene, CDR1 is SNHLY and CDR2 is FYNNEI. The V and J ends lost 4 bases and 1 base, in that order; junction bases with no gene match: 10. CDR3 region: CASSVSSGGPSGTDTQYF. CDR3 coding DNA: TGTGCCAGCAGTGTTTCTAGCGGGGGGCCCTCTGGCACAGATACGCAGTATTTT.

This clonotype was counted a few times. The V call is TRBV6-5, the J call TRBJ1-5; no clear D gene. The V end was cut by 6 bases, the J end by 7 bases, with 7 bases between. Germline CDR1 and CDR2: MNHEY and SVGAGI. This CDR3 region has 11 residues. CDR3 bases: TGTGCCAGCAGACCCAAACAGCCCCAGCATTTT. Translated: CASRPKQPQHF.

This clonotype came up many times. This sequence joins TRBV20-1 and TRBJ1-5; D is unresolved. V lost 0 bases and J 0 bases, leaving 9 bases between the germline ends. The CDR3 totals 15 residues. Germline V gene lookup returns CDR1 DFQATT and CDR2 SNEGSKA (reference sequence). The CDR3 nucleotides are TGCAGTGCTAGAGACGGGTGGGTTAGCAATCAGCCCCAGCATTTT. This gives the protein CSARDGWVSNQPQHF.

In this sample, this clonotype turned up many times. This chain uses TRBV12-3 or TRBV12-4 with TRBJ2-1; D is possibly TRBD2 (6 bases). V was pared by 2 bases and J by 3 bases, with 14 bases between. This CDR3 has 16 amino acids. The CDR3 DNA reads TGTGCCAGCAGTTTATCTTTGGCGGGGAGCTACAATGAGCAGTTCTTC. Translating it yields CASSLSLAGSYNEQFF.

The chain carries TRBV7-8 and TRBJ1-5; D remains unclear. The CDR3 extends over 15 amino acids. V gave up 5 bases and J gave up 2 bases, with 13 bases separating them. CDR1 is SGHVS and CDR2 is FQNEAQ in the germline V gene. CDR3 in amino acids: CASSLYRSGNQPQHF. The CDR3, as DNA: TGTGCCAGCAGCCTCTATCGGTCGGGCAATCAGCCCCAGCATTTT.

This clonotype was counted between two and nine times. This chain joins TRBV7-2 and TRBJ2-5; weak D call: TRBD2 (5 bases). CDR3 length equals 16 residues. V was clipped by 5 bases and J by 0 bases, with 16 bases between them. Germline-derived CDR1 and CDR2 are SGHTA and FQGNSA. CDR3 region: CASSAGDSFYQETQYF. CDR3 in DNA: TGTGCCAGCAGCGCCGGGGATTCATTTTACCAAGAGACCCAGTACTTC.

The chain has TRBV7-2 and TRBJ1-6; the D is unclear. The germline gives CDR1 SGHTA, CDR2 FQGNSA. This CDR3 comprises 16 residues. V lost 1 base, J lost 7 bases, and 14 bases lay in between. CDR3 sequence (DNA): TGTGCCAGCAGCTTAGAAGGTTCAGCCCTGAATTCACCCCTCCACTTT. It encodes CASSLEGSALNSPLHF.

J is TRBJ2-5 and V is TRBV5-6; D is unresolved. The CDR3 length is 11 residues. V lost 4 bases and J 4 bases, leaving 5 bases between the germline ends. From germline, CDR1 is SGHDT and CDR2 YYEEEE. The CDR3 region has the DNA TGTGCCAGCAGCATCAGAGAGACCCAGTACTTC. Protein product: CASSIRETQYF.

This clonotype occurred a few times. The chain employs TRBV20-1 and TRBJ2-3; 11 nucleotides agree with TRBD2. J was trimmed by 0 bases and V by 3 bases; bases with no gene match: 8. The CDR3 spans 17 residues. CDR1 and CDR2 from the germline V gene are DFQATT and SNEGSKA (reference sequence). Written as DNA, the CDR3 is TGCAGTGCTAGGTCTAGCGGGGGGCCGTCTAGCACAGATACGCAGTATTTT. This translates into CSARSSGGPSSTDTQYF.